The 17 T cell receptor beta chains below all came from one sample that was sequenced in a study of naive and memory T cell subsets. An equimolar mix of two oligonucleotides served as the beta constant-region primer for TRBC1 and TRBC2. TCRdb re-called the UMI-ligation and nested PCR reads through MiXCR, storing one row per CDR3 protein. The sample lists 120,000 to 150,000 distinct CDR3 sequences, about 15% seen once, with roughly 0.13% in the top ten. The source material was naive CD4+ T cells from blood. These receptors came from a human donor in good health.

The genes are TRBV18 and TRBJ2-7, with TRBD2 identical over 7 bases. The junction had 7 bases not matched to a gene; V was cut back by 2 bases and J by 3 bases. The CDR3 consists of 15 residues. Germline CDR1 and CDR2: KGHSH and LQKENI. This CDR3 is CASSPSGGQIYEQYF. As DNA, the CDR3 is TGTGCCAGCTCACCATCGGGAGGCCAGATCTACGAGCAGTACTTC.

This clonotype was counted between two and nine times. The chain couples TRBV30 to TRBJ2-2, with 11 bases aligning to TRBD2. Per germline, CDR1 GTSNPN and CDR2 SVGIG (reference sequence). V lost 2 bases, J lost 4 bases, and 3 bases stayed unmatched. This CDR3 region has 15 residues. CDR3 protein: CAWSRGTSGTGELFF. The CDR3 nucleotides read TGTGCCTGGAGTAGGGGGACTAGCGGCACCGGGGAGCTGTTTTTT.

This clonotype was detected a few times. CDR3: CASSQESGTSGNTIYF. In DNA, the CDR3 is TGCGCCAGCAGCCAAGAATCGGGGACGTCTGGAAACACCATATATTTT. The V call is TRBV4-3, the J call TRBJ1-3; a weak D match, TRBD1 (5 bases). The V gene's germline CDR1 is LGHNA and CDR2 YSLEER. The length of the CDR3 is 16 residues. V gave up 0 bases and J gave up 1 base, with 10 bases separating them.

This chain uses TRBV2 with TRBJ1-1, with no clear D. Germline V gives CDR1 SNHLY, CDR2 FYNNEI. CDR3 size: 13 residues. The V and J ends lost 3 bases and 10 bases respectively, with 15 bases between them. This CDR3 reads CASSDPPPLGAFF. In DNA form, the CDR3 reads TGTGCCAGCAGTGACCCGCCCCCTCTCGGAGCTTTCTTT.

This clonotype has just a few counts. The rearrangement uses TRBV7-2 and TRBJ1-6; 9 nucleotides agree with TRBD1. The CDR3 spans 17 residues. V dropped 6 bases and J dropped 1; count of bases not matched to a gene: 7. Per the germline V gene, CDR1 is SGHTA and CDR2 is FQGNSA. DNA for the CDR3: TGTGCCAGCAGACCATACAGGGGGCGTTCCTATAATTCACCCCTCCACTTT. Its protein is CASRPYRGRSYNSPLHF.

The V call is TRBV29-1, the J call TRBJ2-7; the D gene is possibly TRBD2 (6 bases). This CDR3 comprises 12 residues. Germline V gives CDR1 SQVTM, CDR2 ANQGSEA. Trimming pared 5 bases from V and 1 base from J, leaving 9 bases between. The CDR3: CSVSLASYEQYF. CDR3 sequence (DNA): TGCAGCGTTTCCCTAGCGTCCTACGAGCAGTACTTC.

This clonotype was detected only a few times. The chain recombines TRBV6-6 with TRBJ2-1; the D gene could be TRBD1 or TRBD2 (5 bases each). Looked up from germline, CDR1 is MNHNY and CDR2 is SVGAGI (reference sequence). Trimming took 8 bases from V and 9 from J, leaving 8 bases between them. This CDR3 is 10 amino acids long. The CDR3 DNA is TGTGCCAGCGGGGGAGCTGAGCAGTTCTTC. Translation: CASGGAEQFF.

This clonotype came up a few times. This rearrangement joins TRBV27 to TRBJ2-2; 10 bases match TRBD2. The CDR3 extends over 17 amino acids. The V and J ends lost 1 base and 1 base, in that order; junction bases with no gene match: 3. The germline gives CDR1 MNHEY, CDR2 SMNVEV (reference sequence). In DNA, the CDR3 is TGTGCCAGCAGTTTATTATTAGCGGGAGGGAACACCGGGGAGCTGTTTTTT. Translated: CASSLLLAGGNTGELFF.

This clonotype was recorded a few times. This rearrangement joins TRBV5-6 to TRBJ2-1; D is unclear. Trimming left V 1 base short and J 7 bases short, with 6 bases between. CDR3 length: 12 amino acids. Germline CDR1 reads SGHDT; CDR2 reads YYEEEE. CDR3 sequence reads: CASSLLGNEQFF. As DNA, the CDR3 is TGTGCCAGCAGCTTGCTAGGGAATGAGCAGTTCTTC.

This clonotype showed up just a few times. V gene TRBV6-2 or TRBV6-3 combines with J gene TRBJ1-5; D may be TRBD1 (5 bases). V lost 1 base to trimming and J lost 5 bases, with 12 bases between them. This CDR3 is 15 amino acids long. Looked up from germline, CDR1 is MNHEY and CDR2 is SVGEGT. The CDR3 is CASSYYGAIYQPQHF. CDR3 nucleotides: TGTGCCAGCAGTTACTACGGGGCGATCTATCAGCCCCAGCATTTT.

CDR3 sequence reads: CSVEPGQRRNTEAFF. In DNA form, the CDR3 reads TGCAGCGTTGAACCGGGACAGAGAAGGAACACTGAAGCTTTCTTT. This chain connects TRBV29-1 to TRBJ1-1; TRBD1 matches at 7 bases. V shed 2 bases, J shed 1 base, and the junction held 7 bases outside the gene matches. Germline-derived CDR1 and CDR2 are SQVTM and ANQGSEA. The CDR3 loop spans 15 amino acids.

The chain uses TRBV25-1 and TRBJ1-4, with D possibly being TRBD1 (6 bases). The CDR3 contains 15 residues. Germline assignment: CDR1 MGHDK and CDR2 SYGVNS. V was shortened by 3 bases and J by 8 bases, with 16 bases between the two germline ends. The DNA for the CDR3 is TGTGCCAGCAGTGATGGAGCAGGGGCTGTCGAAAAACTGTTTTTT. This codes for CASSDGAGAVEKLFF.

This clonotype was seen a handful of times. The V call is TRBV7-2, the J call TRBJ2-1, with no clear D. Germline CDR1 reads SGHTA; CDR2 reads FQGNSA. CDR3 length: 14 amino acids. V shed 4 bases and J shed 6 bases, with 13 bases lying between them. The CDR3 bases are TGTGCCAGCAGCTCTTCGCAGATCTCCAATGAGCAGTTCTTC. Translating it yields CASSSSQISNEQFF.

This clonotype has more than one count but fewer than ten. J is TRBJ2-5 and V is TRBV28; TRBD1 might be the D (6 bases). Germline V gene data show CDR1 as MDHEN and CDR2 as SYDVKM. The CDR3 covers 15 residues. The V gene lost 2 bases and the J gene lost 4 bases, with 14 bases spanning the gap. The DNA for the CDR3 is TGTGCCAGCAGTTTAAGCAGGGGTGGGGGAGAGACCCAGTACTTC. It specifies CASSLSRGGGETQYF.

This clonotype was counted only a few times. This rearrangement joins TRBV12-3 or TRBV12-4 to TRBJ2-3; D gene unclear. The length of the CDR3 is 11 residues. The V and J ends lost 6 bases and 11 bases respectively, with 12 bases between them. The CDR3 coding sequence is TGTGCCAGCAGGCTCGGGTATTGGCAGTATTTT. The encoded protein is CASRLGYWQYF.

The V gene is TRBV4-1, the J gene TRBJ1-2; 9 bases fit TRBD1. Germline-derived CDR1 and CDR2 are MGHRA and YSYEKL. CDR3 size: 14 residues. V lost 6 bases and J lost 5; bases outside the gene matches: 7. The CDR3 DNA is TGCGCCAGCAGATGGACAGGGGATAGATATGGCTACACCTTC. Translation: CASRWTGDRYGYTF.

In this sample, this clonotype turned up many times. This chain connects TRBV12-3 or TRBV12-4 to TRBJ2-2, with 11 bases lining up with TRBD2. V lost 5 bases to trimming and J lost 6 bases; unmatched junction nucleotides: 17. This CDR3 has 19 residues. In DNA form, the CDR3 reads TGTGCCAGCAGTCGTATAGCGGGAGGGCCTCCAAAAACCGCCGGGGAGCTGTTTTTT. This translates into CASSRIAGGPPKTAGELFF.